Sequencing of this T cell receptor beta chain was carried out in a study of blood T cell repertoires in COVID-19. Study details: From T cells, B-cell-depleted T cells, or PBMCs came the material, which was cDNA or gDNA.

This clone was seen only once. Using immunoSEQ multiplex PCR, the repertoire was profiled, and TCRdb retains in-frame clones only, with some absent. The table lists around 40,000 clones, roughly 78% of them singletons. V shed 5 bases and J 4 bases; nucleotides not matched to a gene: 5. This CDR3 spans 15 amino acids. Germline lookup yields CDR1 SEHNR and CDR2 FQNEAQ (reference sequence). The chain links TRBV7-9 to TRBJ2-1; 10 bases align to TRBD1. Sequencing was performed on peripheral blood. This sequence originates from a man older than 75 with active or convalescent COVID-19. This chain's CDR3 is CASSPGQGIYNEQFF. In DNA, the CDR3 is TGTGCCAGCAGCCCGGGACAGGGGATATACAATGAGCAGTTCTTC.